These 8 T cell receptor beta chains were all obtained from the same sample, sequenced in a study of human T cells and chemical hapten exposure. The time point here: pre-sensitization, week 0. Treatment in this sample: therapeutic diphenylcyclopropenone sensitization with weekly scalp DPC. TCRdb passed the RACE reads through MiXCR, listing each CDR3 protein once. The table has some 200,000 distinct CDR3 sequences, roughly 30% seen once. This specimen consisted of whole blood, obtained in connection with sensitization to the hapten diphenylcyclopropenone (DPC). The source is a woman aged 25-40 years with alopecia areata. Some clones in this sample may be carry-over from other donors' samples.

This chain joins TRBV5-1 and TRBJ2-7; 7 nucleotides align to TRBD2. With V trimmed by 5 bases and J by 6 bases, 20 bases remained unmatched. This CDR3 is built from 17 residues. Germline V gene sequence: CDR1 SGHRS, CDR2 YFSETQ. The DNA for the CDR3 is TGCGCCAGCAGACCCCCTATTATGGGGGAGGGCCAGGTCGAGCAGTACTTC. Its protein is CASRPPIMGEGQVEQYF. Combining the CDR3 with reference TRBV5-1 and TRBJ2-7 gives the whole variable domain KAGVTQTPRYLIKTRGQQVTLSCSPISGHRSVSWYQQTPGQGLQFLFEYFSETQRNKGNFPGRFSGRQFSNSRSEMNVSTLELGDSALYLCASRPPIMGEGQVEQYFGPGTRLTVT.

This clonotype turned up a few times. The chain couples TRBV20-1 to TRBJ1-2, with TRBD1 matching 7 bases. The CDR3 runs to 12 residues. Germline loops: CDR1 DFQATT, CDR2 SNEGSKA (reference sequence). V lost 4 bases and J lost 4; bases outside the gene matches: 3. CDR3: CSAKGQAYGYTF. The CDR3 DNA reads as TGCAGTGCTAAAGGACAGGCCTATGGCTACACCTTC.

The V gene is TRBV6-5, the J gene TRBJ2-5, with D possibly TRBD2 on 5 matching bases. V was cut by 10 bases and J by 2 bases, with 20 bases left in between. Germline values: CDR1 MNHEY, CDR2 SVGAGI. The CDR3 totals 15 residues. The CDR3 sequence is CATKRLPPFQETQYF. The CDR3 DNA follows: TGTGCCACCAAGCGGTTACCCCCTTTTCAAGAGACCCAGTACTTC.

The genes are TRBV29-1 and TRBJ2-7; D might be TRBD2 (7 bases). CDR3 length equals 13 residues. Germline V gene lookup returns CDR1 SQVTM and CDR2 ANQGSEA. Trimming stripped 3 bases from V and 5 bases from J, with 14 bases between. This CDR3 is CSVEGRGRDEQYF. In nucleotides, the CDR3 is TGCAGCGTTGAGGGGAGGGGGAGGGACGAGCAGTACTTC.

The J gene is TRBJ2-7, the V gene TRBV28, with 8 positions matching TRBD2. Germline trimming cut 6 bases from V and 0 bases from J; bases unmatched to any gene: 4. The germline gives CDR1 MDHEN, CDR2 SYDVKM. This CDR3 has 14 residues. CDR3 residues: CASSDGGGSYEQYF. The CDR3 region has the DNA TGTGCCAGCAGCGACGGGGGGGGCTCCTACGAGCAGTACTTC. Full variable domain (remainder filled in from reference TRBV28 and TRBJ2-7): DVKVTQSSRYLVKRTGEKVFLECVQDMDHENMFWYRQDPGLGLRLIYFSYDVKMKEKGDIPEGYSVSREKKERFSLILESASTNQTSMYLCASSDGGGSYEQYFGPGTRLTVT.

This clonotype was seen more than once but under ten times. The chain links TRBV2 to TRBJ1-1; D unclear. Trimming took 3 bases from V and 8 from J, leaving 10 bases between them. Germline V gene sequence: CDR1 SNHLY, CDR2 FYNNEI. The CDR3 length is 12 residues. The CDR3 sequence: CASSEWRPEAFF. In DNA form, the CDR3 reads TGTGCCAGCAGTGAGTGGCGGCCGGAAGCTTTCTTT.

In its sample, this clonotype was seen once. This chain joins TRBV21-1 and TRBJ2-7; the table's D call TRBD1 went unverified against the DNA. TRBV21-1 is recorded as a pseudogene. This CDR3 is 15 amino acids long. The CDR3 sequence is CADSGYGTPTYEQYF. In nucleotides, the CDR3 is TGTGCCGACAGCGGGTACGGGACGCCGACCTACGAGCAGTACTTC.

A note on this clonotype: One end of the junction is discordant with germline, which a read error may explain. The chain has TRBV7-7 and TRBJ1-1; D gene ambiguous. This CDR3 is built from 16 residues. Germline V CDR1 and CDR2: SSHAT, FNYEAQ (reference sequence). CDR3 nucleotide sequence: TGTGCTAGCAGCTGTCCCAACGGGATGGAGGACACTGAAGCTTTCTTT. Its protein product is CASSCPNGMEDTEAFF.